This record concerns one T cell receptor (beta chain) sequence. The antigen is unknown. Random hexamers were used to reverse transcribe roughly 0.5 to 1 ug of RNA. MiXCR was run by TCRdb on the immunoSEQ multiplex PCR reads, yielding one entry per CDR3 protein. The sample holds 77,000 or so distinct CDR3 sequences, about 92% seen once. The source of the sample is a study of CD8 T cells in Susac syndrome. Study-level findings and limits: The CD4+ T cell repertoires that were profiled in Susac syndrome showed no clonal expansion.

As judged by recently defined diagnostic criteria, patients with Susac syndrome had definite or probable disease. Negative isolation yielded CD8+ and CD4+ T cells; FACS enriched TEMRA cells. The CDR3 is made up of 12 amino acids. The V end was cut by 6 bases, the J end by 4 bases, with 10 bases between. The germline V gene encodes CDR1 MNHEY and CDR2 SMNVEV (reference sequence). The rearrangement links TRBV27 to TRBJ2-7; weak D call: TRBD1 (5 bases). Source material: CD4+ T cells from PBMCs. The receptor was isolated from a human donor with Susac syndrome. The CDR3 is CASRTGQYEQYF. CDR3 nucleotide sequence: TGTGCCAGCAGAACAGGACAATACGAGCAGTACTTC.